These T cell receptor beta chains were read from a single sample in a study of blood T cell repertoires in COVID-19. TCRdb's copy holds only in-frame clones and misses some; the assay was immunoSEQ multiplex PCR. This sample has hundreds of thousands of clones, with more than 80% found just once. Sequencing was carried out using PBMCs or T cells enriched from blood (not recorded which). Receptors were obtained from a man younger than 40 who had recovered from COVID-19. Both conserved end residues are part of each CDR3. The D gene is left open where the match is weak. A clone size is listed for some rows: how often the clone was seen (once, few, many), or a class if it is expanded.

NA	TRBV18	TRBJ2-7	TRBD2	CASDRAGGWGEQYF	TGTGCCAGCGACCGGGCGGGAGGCTGGGGCGAGCAGTACTTC
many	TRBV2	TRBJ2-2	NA	CASRRMELRNTGELFF	TGTGCCAGCAGGAGAATGGAGCTCCGGAACACCGGGGAGCTGTTTTTT
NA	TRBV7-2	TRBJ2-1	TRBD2	CASSLGPTSGSLGEFF	TGTGCCAGCAGCTTAGGACCCACTAGCGGGAGTCTCGGGGAGTTCTTC
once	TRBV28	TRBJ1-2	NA	CASSPSPPSYGYTF	TGTGCCAGCAGTCCTTCCCCCCCTTCCTATGGCTACACCTTC
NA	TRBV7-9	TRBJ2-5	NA	CASSLSLTEETQYF	TGTGCCAGCAGCTTAAGCCTTACCGAAGAGACCCAGTACTTC
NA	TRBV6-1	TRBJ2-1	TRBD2	CASSGAGTSGANEQFF	TGTGCCAGCAGTGGAGCCGGGACTAGCGGTGCCAATGAGCAGTTCTTC
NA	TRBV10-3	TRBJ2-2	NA	CAISGYGGTGELFF	TGTGCCATCTCCGGATACGGGGGCACCGGGGAGCTGTTTTTT
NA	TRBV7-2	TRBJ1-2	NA	CASSLVAFGHPEGGYTF	TGTGCCAGCAGCTTAGTCGCGTTTGGGCACCCAGAAGGCGGCTACACCTTC
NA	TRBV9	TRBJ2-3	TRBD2	CASSVSGLAGVLDTQYF	TGTGCCAGCAGCGTATCTGGACTAGCGGGAGTGTTAGATACGCAGTATTTT
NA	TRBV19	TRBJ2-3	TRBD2	CASRGLAGGTDTQYF	TGTGCCAGTAGGGGACTAGCGGGAGGGACAGATACGCAGTATTTT
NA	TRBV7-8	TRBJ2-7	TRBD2	CASSTRTSGSSYEQYF	TGTGCCAGCAGCACCCGGACTAGCGGGAGCTCCTACGAGCAGTACTTC
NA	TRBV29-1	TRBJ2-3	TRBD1	CSVEPGTETTDTQYF	TGCAGCGTTGAGCCCGGGACAGAGACCACAGATACGCAGTATTTT
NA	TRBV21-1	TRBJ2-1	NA	CASRAGGPGNEQFF	TGTGCCAGCAGAGCGGGAGGGCCCGGCAATGAGCAGTTCTTC
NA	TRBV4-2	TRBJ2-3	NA	CASSQELVVGSSTDTQYF	TGTGCCAGCAGCCAAGAGTTAGTCGTCGGGAGTAGCACAGATACGCAGTATTTT
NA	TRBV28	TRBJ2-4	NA	CASSSPRDQYF	TGTGCCAGCAGTTCCCCGAGAGATCAGTACTTC
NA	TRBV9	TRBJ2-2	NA	CASSTSTGTRAGELFF	TGTGCCAGCAGCACATCAACCGGGACACGCGCCGGGGAGCTGTTTTTT